Each of the 10 T cell receptor beta chains below was sequenced from the same sample in a study of blood T cell repertoires in COVID-19 (dated by TCRdb to the early 2020s). The protocol used for the library was the immunoSEQ multiplex PCR assay. The immuneACCESS repertoire file appears here via TCRdb, limited to in-frame rearrangements. These files lack a portion of the clones; in checked studies, under half of the deficit traces to unresolved V genes, and the cause of the others is not known. Recorded for this sample are 360,000 or so clones; more than 70% of them occurred a single time. 3.5% to 4% of the sample goes to the ten largest clones. The sequencing sample was made of peripheral blood. The source of these receptors is a woman aged 60 to 75 with COVID-19, enrolled during active disease.

This CDR3 is CASILGDTINNEQFF. As DNA, the CDR3 is TGTGCCAGCATCCTGGGGGACACCATAAACAATGAGCAGTTCTTC. The chain carries TRBV2 and TRBJ2-1, with D possibly being TRBD1 (6 bases). CDR3 size: 15 residues. In germline, CDR1 is SNHLY, CDR2 FYNNEI. V was pared by 7 bases and J by 5 bases, with 18 bases between.

The chain has TRBV4-1 and TRBJ2-1; 8 bases agree with TRBD2. V lost 0 bases, J lost 6 bases, and 7 bases stayed unmatched. CDR1 is MGHRA and CDR2 is YSYEKL in the germline V gene. The CDR3 runs to 16 residues. CDR3: CASSQEAGGLTNEQFF. The DNA for the CDR3 is TGCGCCAGCAGCCAAGAGGCGGGGGGCCTAACCAATGAGCAGTTCTTC.

The gene calls are TRBV2 and TRBJ1-4; D gene ambiguous. The CDR3 is 16 amino acids. Trimming removed 6 bases from V and 8 bases from J, with 22 bases in between. Germline V CDR1 and CDR2: SNHLY, FYNNEI. As DNA, the CDR3 is TGTGCCAGCAGGGCTCTCTCTCGGGGTAGAGAAGAAAAACTGTTTTTT. It codes for CASRALSRGREEKLFF.

This chain links TRBV5-1 with TRBJ1-1, with D perhaps matching TRBD1 (5 bases). The CDR3 totals 13 residues. Per germline, CDR1 SGHRS and CDR2 YFSETQ. V was shortened by 7 bases and J by 5 bases, with 15 bases between the two germline ends. The CDR3, as DNA: TGCGCCAGCCGGGACTCCGATGAAACTGAAGCTTTCTTT. Its translation is CASRDSDETEAFF.

This chain links TRBV6-1 with TRBJ1-5; unclear D gene. The germline V gene has CDR1 MNHNS and CDR2 SASEGT. The V gene lost 3 bases and the J gene lost 0 bases, with 9 bases spanning the gap. This CDR3 spans 15 amino acids. CDR3 sequence (DNA): TGTGCCAGCAGTGATGGGCAGATTAGCAATCAGCCCCAGCATTTT. This sequence encodes CASSDGQISNQPQHF.

This clone has only one observation. The rearrangement links TRBV28 to TRBJ1-2; no reliable D call. The CDR3 is made up of 14 amino acids. Germline lookup yields CDR1 MDHEN and CDR2 SYDVKM. The ends were cut back, 2 bases at V and 8 bases at J, with 15 bases in the middle. The CDR3 here is CASSLRGQFRGYTF. CDR3 nucleotides: TGTGCCAGCAGTTTACGTGGGCAGTTCCGGGGCTACACCTTC.

In nucleotides, the CDR3 is TGTGCCAGTACCCCATACAGGGACCCCAAAAACATTCAGTACTTC. This sequence encodes CASTPYRDPKNIQYF. The rearrangement joins TRBV19 to TRBJ2-4, with a weak D call TRBD1 (6 bases). Trimming pared 7 bases from V and 2 bases from J, leaving 15 bases between. CDR1 is LNHDA and CDR2 is SQIVND in the germline V gene (reference sequence). The CDR3 sequence is 15 residues long.

V is TRBV19 and J is TRBJ2-2, with TRBD1 matching 8 bases. This CDR3 has 15 residues. Looked up from germline, CDR1 is LNHDA and CDR2 is SQIVND (reference sequence). Trimming at V came to 5 bases and at J to 3 bases, leaving 5 bases not matched to a gene. CDR3 nucleotide sequence: TGTGCCAGTAGTGTCGACAGGGGCGACACCGGGGAGCTGTTTTTT. As protein: CASSVDRGDTGELFF.

The chain couples TRBV5-6 to TRBJ2-5, with 9 bases lining up with TRBD1. Losses at the gene ends were 2 bases for V and 2 bases for J; bases not matched to a gene: 4. CDR3 length equals 15 residues. CDR1 SGHDT and CDR2 YYEEEE come from the germline V gene. The CDR3 here is CASSFTDRGQETQYF. CDR3 sequence (DNA): TGTGCCAGCAGCTTCACAGACAGGGGGCAAGAGACCCAGTACTTC.

This clone showed up just once. The chain employs TRBV30 and TRBJ1-3; 7 nucleotides match TRBD1. Trimming cost V 7 bases and J 2 bases; bases outside gene matches: 8. The CDR3 has 14 amino acids. Germline V gene lookup returns CDR1 GTSNPN and CDR2 SVGIG (reference sequence). CDR3 protein: CALDFTGAGNTIYF. In DNA form, the CDR3 reads TGTGCCTTGGACTTTACAGGGGCTGGAAACACCATATATTTT.